This T cell receptor beta chain was obtained from a study of cytomegalovirus exposure and HLA in healthy donors. Study background: As an earlier analysis found, roughly 180 million T cells yielded over 95 million unique TCR beta sequences. Study findings and constraints: Many donors carried some public TCRs, although rarity characterized most TCR sequences. Reportedly, cytomegalovirus status was diagnosed with high sensitivity and specificity.

Per germline, CDR1 SGHDT and CDR2 YYEEEE. Trimming cost V 4 bases and J 4 bases, with 15 bases left between them. The CDR3 runs 15 residues. Notes on this clone: Its antigen is not known.

Primers included in the PCR were 60 Vbeta and 13 Jbeta primers. Measured with immunoSEQ multiplex PCR; TCRdb has only the in-frame clones, and not every one. The data contain some 150,000 clones, about four fifths of them singletons. This clonotype was sampled from a male donor in good health and CMV-seronegative. The chain links TRBV5-6 to TRBJ2-1; D may be TRBD1 (7 bases). The specimen sequenced was PBMCs. In nucleotides, the CDR3 is TGTGCCAGCAGCGGCGGGACAGTAATATACAATGAGCAGTTCTTC. Protein product: CASSGGTVIYNEQFF. Supplemented by reference TRBV5-6 and TRBJ2-1, the full variable domain reads DAGVTQSPTHLIKTRGQQVTLRCSPKSGHDTVSWYQQALGQGPQFIFQYYEEEERQRGNFPDRFSGHQFPNYSSELNVNALLLGDSALYLCASSGGTVIYNEQFFGPGTRLTVL.